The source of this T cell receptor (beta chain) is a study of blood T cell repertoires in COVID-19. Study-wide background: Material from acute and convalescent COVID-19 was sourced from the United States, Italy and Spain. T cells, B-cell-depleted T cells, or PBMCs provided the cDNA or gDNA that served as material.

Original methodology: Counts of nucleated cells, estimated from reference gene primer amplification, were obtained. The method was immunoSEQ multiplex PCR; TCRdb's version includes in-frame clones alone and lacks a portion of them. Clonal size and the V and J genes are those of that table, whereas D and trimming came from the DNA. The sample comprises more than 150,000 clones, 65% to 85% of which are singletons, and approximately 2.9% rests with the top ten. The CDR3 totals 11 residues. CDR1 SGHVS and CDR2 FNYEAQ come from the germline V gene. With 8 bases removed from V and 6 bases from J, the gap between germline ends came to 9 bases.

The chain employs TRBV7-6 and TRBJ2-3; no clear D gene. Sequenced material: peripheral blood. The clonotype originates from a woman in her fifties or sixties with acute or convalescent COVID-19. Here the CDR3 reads CASGSPDTQYF. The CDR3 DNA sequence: TGTGCCAGCGGCTCCCCGGATACGCAGTATTTT.